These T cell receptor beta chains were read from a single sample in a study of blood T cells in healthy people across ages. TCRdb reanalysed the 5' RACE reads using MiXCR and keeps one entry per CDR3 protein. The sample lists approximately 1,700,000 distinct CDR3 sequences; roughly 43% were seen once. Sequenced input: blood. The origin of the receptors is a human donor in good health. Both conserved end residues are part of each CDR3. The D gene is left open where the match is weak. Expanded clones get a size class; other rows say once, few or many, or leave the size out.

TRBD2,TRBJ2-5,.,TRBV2,TGTGCCAGCAGTGACTCCCTAGCGGGAAACCAAGAGACCCAGTACTTC,CASSDSLAGNQETQYF
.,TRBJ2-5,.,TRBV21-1,TGTGCCAGCAGCAAAGCAGCAATACGTGAGACCCAGTACTTC,CASSKAAIRETQYF
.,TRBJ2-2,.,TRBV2,TGTGCCAGCTCACCTCAAATCAGGGAAGCCGGGGAGCTGTTTTTT,CASSPQIREAGELFF
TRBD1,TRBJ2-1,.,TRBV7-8,TGTGCCAGCAGCTTAGCCGTGGTCTTGGGGACAGTGGGCAATGAGCAGTTCTTC,CASSLAVVLGTVGNEQFF
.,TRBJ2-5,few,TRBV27,TGTGCCAGCAGTTTGCTAGGCAGAGAAGAGACCCAGTACTTC,CASSLLGREETQYF
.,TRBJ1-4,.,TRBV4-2,TGTGCCAGCAGCCCAAGGGGACACAATGAAAAACTGTTTTTT,CASSPRGHNEKLFF
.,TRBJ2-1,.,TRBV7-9,TGTGCCAGCAGCTTAGACGGAAGCCGGCGATACAATGGGCAGTTCTTC,CASSLDGSRRYNGQFF
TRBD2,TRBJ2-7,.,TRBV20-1,TGCAGTGCTAGAGATGGGAGCGGGGGTAGATACGAGCAGTACTTC,CSARDGSGGRYEQYF
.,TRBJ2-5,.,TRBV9,TGTGCCAGCAGCCCCCGGACAGAACTGGGGACCCAGTACTTC,CASSPRTELGTQYF
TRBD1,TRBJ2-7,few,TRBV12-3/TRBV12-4,TGTGCCAGTAGCGTACGACAGGGCACCCACGAGCAGTACTTC,CASSVRQGTHEQYF
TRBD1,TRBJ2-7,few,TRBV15,TGTGCCACCAGCAGACCTACGACAGGGGGGGACTACGAGCAGTACTTC,CATSRPTTGGDYEQYF
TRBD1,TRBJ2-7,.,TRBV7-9,TGTGCCAGCAGCCGACAGGGGTTCGAGCAGTACTTC,CASSRQGFEQYF
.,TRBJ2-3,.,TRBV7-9,TGTGCCAGCAGCCAATATGTAGATACGCAGTATTTT,CASSQYVDTQYF
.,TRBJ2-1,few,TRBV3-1,TGTGCCAGCAGCCAAGTGGAGGGGGGCAATGAGCAGTTCTTC,CASSQVEGGNEQFF
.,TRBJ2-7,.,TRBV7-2,TGTGCCAGCAGCTTAGAAGGACAGCTCGGAGCCAATGAGCAGTACTTC,CASSLEGQLGANEQYF
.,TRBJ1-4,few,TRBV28,TGTGCCAGTAGTGGGCAGGCTGAGAGCGAAAAACTGTTTTTT,CASSGQAESEKLFF
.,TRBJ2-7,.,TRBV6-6,TGTGCCAGCAGAGACGTAACCGAGCAGTACTTC,CASRDVTEQYF
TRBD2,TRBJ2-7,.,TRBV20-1,TGCAGTGCTAGATCCTATAGCGGGGGTTCTTTCTACGAGCAGTACTTC,CSARSYSGGSFYEQYF
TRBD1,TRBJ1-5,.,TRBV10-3,TGTGCCATCAGTGAGTCGGTTGACAGGGAGCAGCATTTT,CAISESVDREQHF
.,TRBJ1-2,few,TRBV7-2,TGTGCCAGCAGCATTTGGACCGATGGCTACACCTTC,CASSIWTDGYTF